Following are 19 T cell receptor beta chains from one sample sequenced in a study of OX40 agonist ivuxolimab in advanced cancers. Libraries were prepared through the immunoSEQ multiplex PCR assay. TCRdb mirrors the immuneACCESS table, restricted to in-frame sequences. Some clones are absent from its copies; in checked studies, under half trace to an unresolved V gene, and the reason for the others is unknown. A total of almost 80,000 clones appear in this sample, about 84% of them only once. Of the sample, about 0.4% is held by the ten largest clones. The sample consisted of CD4+ or CD8+ T cells sorted from blood, taken in a trial of the OX40 agonist ivuxolimab. Receptor source: an adult with an advanced solid tumor such as melanoma, head and neck, liver or kidney cancer.

This clone appeared a single time. This chain links TRBV14 with TRBJ1-1; no definite D call. The CDR3 contains 15 residues. The ends were cut back, 1 base at V and 1 base at J, with 10 bases in the middle. The germline V gene has CDR1 SGHDN and CDR2 FVKESK. The CDR3 DNA is TGTGCCAGCAGCCAAGCACGCGGGAAGAACACTGAAGCTTTCTTT. Amino acids: CASSQARGKNTEAFF.

This clone was seen just once. The chain joins TRBV5-1 to TRBJ2-5, with D perhaps matching TRBD1 (6 bases). The germline V gene has CDR1 SGHRS and CDR2 YFSETQ. The CDR3 extends over 15 amino acids. V lost 4 bases and J 0 bases, leaving 13 bases between the germline ends. CDR3 residues: CASSPDSWYQETQYF. The CDR3 coding sequence is TGCGCCAGCAGCCCGGACAGTTGGTACCAAGAGACCCAGTACTTC.

This rearrangement joins TRBV7-9 to TRBJ1-1; no definite D call. CDR3 length: 13 residues. The ends were cut back, 6 bases at V and 0 bases at J, with 8 bases in the middle. Germline loops: CDR1 SEHNR, CDR2 FQNEAQ (reference sequence). CDR3 nucleotides: TGTGCCAGCAGACGGACGGTGAACACTGAAGCTTTCTTT. Translated, it gives CASRRTVNTEAFF.

This chain connects TRBV4-1 to TRBJ2-1, with 10 bases lining up with TRBD2. Germline loops: CDR1 MGHRA, CDR2 YSYEKL. V was pared by 2 bases and J by 3 bases, with 4 bases of the junction left unmatched. The CDR3 loop spans 16 amino acids. The CDR3 coding sequence is TGCGCCAGCAGCCAAACACTAGCGGGAAGCTACAATGAGCAGTTCTTC. This gives the protein CASSQTLAGSYNEQFF.

The chain links TRBV11-2 to TRBJ1-1; tentatively, D is TRBD1 (5 bases). Per germline, CDR1 SGHAT and CDR2 FQNNGV. The CDR3 has 15 amino acids. Deletions cut 5 bases from V and 2 bases from J, with 15 bases between. The CDR3 loop is CASSIQAGGNTEAFF. CDR3 coding DNA: TGTGCCAGCAGCATCCAAGCGGGGGGAAACACTGAAGCTTTCTTT.

The J gene is TRBJ1-2, the V gene TRBV9; 8 nucleotides match TRBD1. V was pared by 3 bases and J by 8 bases, with 6 bases of the junction left unmatched. Germline CDR1 is SGDLS and CDR2 is YYNGEE. The CDR3 length is 13 residues. The DNA of the CDR3 is TGTGCCAGCAGCGCCGAGACAGGGGACGGCTACACCTTC. Translated: CASSAETGDGYTF.

J is TRBJ2-1 and V is TRBV6-5; 7 positions agree with TRBD1. J was trimmed by 6 bases and V by 6 bases; bases with no gene match: 11. CDR3 length equals 15 residues. Germline assignment: CDR1 MNHEY and CDR2 SVGAGI. The CDR3 DNA is TGTGCCAGCAGGGGACGCCGGGACAGCATCAATGAGCAGTTCTTC. Amino acids: CASRGRRDSINEQFF.

The gene calls are TRBV6-5 and TRBJ2-1, with a tentative D call TRBD2 (6 bases). CDR3 length equals 15 residues. Trimming cost V 5 bases and J 2 bases, with 13 bases left between them. The germline gives CDR1 MNHEY, CDR2 SVGAGI. The CDR3 DNA reads as TGTGCCAGCAGTCGTCGGGAGCCGGCCTACAATGAGCAGTTCTTC. It translates to CASSRREPAYNEQFF.

This clone was observed once. The V gene is TRBV2, the J gene TRBJ1-2, with a weak D call TRBD1 (5 bases). The CDR3 has 15 residues. V dropped 4 bases and J dropped 7 bases, with 19 bases sitting between them. Germline CDR1 and CDR2: SNHLY and FYNNEI. The CDR3 bases are TGTGCCAGCAGTGTGATCCAGGGAAGTGGGGTTGGCTACACCTTC. Amino acid sequence: CASSVIQGSGVGYTF.

The rearrangement links TRBV9 to TRBJ1-2, with D hard to call. CDR3 length: 15 residues. CDR1 and CDR2 from the germline V gene are SGDLS and YYNGEE. V shed 4 bases and J shed 1 base, with 14 bases lying between them. The DNA of the CDR3 is TGTGCCAGCAGCCCCGGGAGACTTGGTAACTATGGCTACACCTTC. Translation: CASSPGRLGNYGYTF.

The chain carries TRBV18 and TRBJ1-4; 8 bases map to TRBD1. The CDR3 length is 17 residues. The germline CDR1 and CDR2 sequences are KGHSH and LQKENI. V lost 3 bases and J lost 7; bases outside the gene matches: 13. This chain's CDR3 is CASSPRTGKSKREKLFF. The DNA for the CDR3 is TGTGCCAGCTCACCCAGGACAGGGAAGTCAAAGCGTGAAAAACTGTTTTTT. The whole variable domain, filled in from reference TRBV18 and TRBJ1-4, reads NAGVMQNPRHLVRRRGQEARLRCSPMKGHSHVYWYRQLPEEGLKFMVYLQKENIIDESGMPKERFSAEFPKEGPSILRIQQVVRGDSAAYFCASSPRTGKSKREKLFFGSGTQLSVL.

Only one count was recorded for this clone. The rearrangement uses TRBV30 and TRBJ2-1; 8 bases match TRBD2. The CDR3 has 13 amino acids. V trimming: 2 bases; J trimming: 5 bases; junction bases outside the gene matches: 2. Germline CDR1 reads GTSNPN; CDR2 reads SVGIG (reference sequence). The CDR3 loop is CAWSPTSDNEQFF. DNA of the CDR3: TGTGCCTGGAGTCCGACTAGCGACAATGAGCAGTTCTTC.

The chain has TRBV28 and TRBJ1-5; D gene unclear. This CDR3 is built from 12 residues. The germline gives CDR1 MDHEN, CDR2 SYDVKM. V gave up 6 bases and J gave up 5 bases, with 8 bases separating them. The CDR3 protein is CASRLTYQPQHF. The CDR3 DNA follows: TGTGCCAGCAGACTCACCTATCAGCCCCAGCATTTT. Using reference TRBV28 and TRBJ1-5 for the parts outside the CDR3, the full variable domain is DVKVTQSSRYLVKRTGEKVFLECVQDMDHENMFWYRQDPGLGLRLIYFSYDVKMKEKGDIPEGYSVSREKKERFSLILESASTNQTSMYLCASRLTYQPQHFGDGTRLSIL.

In its sample, this clone was seen a few times. CDR3 residues: CASSVRARVTEAFF. The CDR3 DNA follows: TGTGCCAGCAGCGTACGGGCTAGGGTTACTGAAGCTTTCTTT. The rearrangement links TRBV9 to TRBJ1-1; D is undetermined. The CDR3 totals 14 residues. The ends were cut back, 1 base at V and 5 bases at J, with 12 bases in the middle. Germline V CDR1 and CDR2: SGDLS, YYNGEE.

This sequence joins TRBV6-4 and TRBJ1-1, with D tentatively TRBD1 (6 bases). Between the trimmed V and J ends, which lost 4 bases and 4 bases, there was a span of 10 bases. CDR3 length: 13 residues. Germline loops: CDR1 MRHNA, CDR2 SNTAGT. CDR3 sequence: CASSVQGSTEAFF. DNA for the CDR3: TGTGCCAGCAGTGTGCAGGGGAGCACTGAAGCTTTCTTT.

This chain joins TRBV7-2 and TRBJ2-7, with 8 bases that match TRBD1. In germline, CDR1 is SGHTA, CDR2 FQGNSA. The CDR3 has 13 residues. J gave up 4 bases and V 5 bases, and 4 bases lay outside the gene matches. The CDR3, as DNA: TGTGCCAGCAGCCACCGGGACAGGTACGAGCAGTACTTC. Encoded protein: CASSHRDRYEQYF. The variable domain in full, completed from reference TRBV7-2 and TRBJ2-7, reads GAGVSQSPSNKVTEKGKDVELRCDPISGHTALYWYRQSLGQGLEFLIYFQGNSAPDKSGLPSDRFSAERTGGSVSTLTIQRTQQEDSAVYLCASSHRDRYEQYFGPGTRLTVT.

The genes are TRBV9 and TRBJ2-3; possibly TRBD1 or TRBD2 for D (5 bases each). V lost 0 bases to trimming and J lost 2 bases, with 13 bases between them. The CDR3 spans 16 residues. The V gene's germline CDR1 is SGDLS and CDR2 YYNGEE. The DNA for the CDR3 is TGTGCCAGCAGCGTAGCGGGGCGGCTAATCACAGATACGCAGTATTTT. Its protein product is CASSVAGRLITDTQYF.

In its sample, this clone was seen once. V usage is TRBV5-6 and J usage is TRBJ2-4; D not certain. Germline loops: CDR1 SGHDT, CDR2 YYEEEE. The ends were cut back, 4 bases at V and 5 bases at J, with 13 bases in the middle. This CDR3 region has 14 residues. This CDR3 reads CASSPQNRQNIQYF. CDR3 DNA sequence: TGTGCCAGCAGCCCGCAGAACCGGCAAAACATTCAGTACTTC.

This chain links TRBV2 with TRBJ2-1; 8 bases are a match to TRBD1. The V gene's germline CDR1 is SNHLY and CDR2 FYNNEI. The CDR3 is 14 amino acids. The V and J ends lost 5 bases and 7 bases, in that order; junction bases with no gene match: 7. The CDR3 coding sequence is TGTGCCAGCAGTCCCAAGGACAGGGTAAATGAGCAGTTCTTC. Its protein product is CASSPKDRVNEQFF.